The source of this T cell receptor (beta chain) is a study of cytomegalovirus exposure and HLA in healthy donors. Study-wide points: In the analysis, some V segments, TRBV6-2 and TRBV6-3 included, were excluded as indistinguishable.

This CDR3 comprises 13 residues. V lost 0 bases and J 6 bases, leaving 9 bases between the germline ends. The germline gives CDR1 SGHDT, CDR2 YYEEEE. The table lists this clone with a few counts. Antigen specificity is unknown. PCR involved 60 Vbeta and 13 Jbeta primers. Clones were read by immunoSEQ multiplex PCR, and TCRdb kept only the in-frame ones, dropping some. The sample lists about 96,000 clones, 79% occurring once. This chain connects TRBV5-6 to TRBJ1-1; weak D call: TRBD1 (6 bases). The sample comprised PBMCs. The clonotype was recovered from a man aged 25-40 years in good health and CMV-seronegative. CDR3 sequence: CASSLERGSEAFF. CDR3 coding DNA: TGTGCCAGCAGCTTGGAAAGGGGGTCTGAAGCTTTCTTT.